This TCR beta chain appears in the sequencing data of a study of blood T cell repertoires in COVID-19. Across the study: T cells, B-cell-depleted T cells, or PBMCs provided the cDNA or gDNA that served as material.

This study enrolled people aged 18 to 89 from about two dozen US geographic areas. Germline CDR1 is SEHNR and CDR2 is FQNEAQ (reference sequence). Trimming removed 7 bases from V and 4 bases from J, with 11 bases in between. The CDR3 consists of 13 residues. Data came from immunoSEQ multiplex PCR; TCRdb stores just in-frame clones and leaves some out. The sample has about 280,000 clones; about four fifths are singletons. This chain uses TRBV7-9 with TRBJ1-3, with D unresolved. This TCR was sampled from a man aged 40-49 years who had been exposed to COVID-19. Sequencing was carried out using PBMCs or T cells enriched from blood (not recorded which). The CDR3 DNA follows: TGTGCCAGCACACCGGCGGGGGGAAACACCATATATTTT. It is translated as CASTPAGGNTIYF.